This TCR beta chain comes out of a study of blood T cell repertoires in COVID-19. At the level of the study: Acute and convalescent COVID-19 specimens originated in the United States, Italy and Spain. The cDNA or gDNA used as material had been derived from T cells, B-cell-depleted T cells, or PBMCs.

This clone was counted once. Original handling: Estimated nucleated cell counts came from reference gene primer amplification. TCRdb keeps only in-frame clones here, not all; method: immunoSEQ multiplex PCR. That table furnishes V, J and clone size, whereas the DNA furnished D and trimming. The sample holds about 300,000 clones, roughly 85% seen once. Per germline, CDR1 SGDLS and CDR2 YYNGEE. V was cut by 1 base and J by 6 bases, with 14 bases left in between. CDR3 size: 14 residues. This receptor was obtained from a woman aged 25 to 39 who had been exposed to COVID-19. The sample taken for sequencing was PBMCs or T cells enriched from blood (not recorded which). This chain connects TRBV9 to TRBJ2-7; perhaps TRBD2 as D (6 bases). The CDR3 loop reads CASSVHPRGSEQYF. The CDR3 DNA reads as TGTGCCAGCAGCGTACATCCGCGGGGTAGCGAGCAGTACTTC.